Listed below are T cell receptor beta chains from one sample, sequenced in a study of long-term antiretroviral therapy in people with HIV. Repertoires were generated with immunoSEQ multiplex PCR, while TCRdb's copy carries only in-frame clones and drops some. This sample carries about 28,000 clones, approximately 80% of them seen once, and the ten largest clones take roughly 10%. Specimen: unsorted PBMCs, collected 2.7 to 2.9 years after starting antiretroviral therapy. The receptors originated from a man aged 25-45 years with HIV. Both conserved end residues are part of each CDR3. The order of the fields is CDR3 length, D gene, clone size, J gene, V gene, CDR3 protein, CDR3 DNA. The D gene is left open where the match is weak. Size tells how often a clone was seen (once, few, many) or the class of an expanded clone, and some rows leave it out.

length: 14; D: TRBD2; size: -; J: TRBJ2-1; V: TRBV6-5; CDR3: CASSRSGGYNEQFF; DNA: TGTGCCAGCAGTCGTAGCGGGGGGTACAATGAGCAGTTCTTC
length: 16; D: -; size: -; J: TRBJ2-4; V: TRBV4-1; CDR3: CASSQDPGVAKNIQYF; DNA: TGCGCCAGCAGCCAAGACCCCGGGGTCGCCAAAAACATTCAGTACTTC
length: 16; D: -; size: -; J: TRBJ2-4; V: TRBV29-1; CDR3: CSVESSQGSAKNIQYF; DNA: TGCAGCGTTGAAAGCAGCCAGGGGTCAGCCAAAAACATTCAGTACTTC
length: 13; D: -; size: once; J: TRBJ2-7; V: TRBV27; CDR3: CASSLAQSYEQYF; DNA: TGTGCCAGCAGTTTGGCACAGTCGTACGAGCAGTACTTC
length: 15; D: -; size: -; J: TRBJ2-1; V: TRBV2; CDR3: CASSDWGAGYNEQFF; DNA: TGTGCCAGCAGTGATTGGGGAGCGGGCTACAATGAGCAGTTCTTC
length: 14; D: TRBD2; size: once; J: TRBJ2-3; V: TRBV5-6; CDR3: CASSLGGGANTQYF; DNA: TGTGCCAGCAGCTTGGGCGGGGGGGCGAATACGCAGTATTTT
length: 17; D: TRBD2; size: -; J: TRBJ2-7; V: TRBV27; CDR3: CASRSWGTSGRAYEQYF; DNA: TGTGCCAGCAGGAGTTGGGGGACTAGCGGGAGGGCCTACGAGCAGTACTTC
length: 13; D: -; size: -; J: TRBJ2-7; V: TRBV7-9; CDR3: CASSFGGVYEQYF; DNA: TGTGCCAGCAGCTTCGGAGGGGTCTACGAGCAGTACTTC
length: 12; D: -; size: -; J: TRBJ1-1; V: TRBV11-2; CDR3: CASSLRTVEAFF; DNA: TGTGCCAGCAGCCTTAGGACCGTTGAAGCTTTCTTT
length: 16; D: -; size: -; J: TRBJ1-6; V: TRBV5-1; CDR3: CASSSISLTANSPLHF; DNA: TGCGCCAGCAGCTCCATTTCCCTGACGGCAAATTCACCCCTCCACTTT
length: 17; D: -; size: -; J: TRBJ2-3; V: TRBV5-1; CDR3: CASSLAGKGYITDTQYF; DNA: TGCGCCAGCAGCTTGGCGGGTAAAGGGTATATCACAGATACGCAGTATTTT
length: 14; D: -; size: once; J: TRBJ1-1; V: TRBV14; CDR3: CASSQEGFRTEAFF; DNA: TGTGCCAGCAGCCAAGAGGGGTTTCGGACTGAAGCTTTCTTT
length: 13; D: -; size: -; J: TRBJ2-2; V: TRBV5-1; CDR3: CASTRVENGELFF; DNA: TGCGCCAGCACCCGCGTTGAAAACGGGGAGCTGTTTTTT
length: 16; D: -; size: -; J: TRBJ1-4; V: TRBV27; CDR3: CASSPPGTGANEKLFF; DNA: TGTGCCAGCAGTCCCCCCGGGACGGGTGCTAATGAAAAACTGTTTTTT
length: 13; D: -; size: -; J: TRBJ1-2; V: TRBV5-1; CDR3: CASSLATDRLSTF; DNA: TGCGCCAGCAGCTTGGCGACAGACCGCCTCTCTACCTTC
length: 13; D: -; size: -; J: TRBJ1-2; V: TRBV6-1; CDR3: CASSVVRLERYTF; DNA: TGTGCCAGCTCCGTTGTCAGGCTGGAACGCTACACCTTC
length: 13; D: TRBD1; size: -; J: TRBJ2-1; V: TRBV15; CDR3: CATSRELTGSQFF; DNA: TGTGCCACCAGCAGAGAGTTGACAGGGAGTCAGTTCTTC
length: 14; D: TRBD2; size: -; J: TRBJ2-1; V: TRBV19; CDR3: CASSIDWGGWEQFF; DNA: TGTGCCAGTAGTATAGATTGGGGGGGATGGGAGCAGTTCTTC
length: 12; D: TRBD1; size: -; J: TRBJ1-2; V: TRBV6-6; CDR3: CASSPDRDGYTF; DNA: TGTGCCAGCAGCCCCGACAGGGACGGCTACACCTTC
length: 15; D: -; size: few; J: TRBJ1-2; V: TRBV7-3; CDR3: CASSLTPGPGYGYTF; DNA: TGTGCCAGCAGCTTAACCCCGGGGCCCGGCTATGGCTACACCTTC
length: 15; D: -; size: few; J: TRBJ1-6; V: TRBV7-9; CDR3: CASSLEAKGYTPLHF; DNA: TGTGCCAGCAGCTTAGAGGCCAAGGGGTATACACCCCTCCACTTT
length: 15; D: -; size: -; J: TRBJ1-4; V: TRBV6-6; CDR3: CASQRFRQGGEQLFF; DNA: TGTGCCAGCCAAAGATTTCGGCAGGGCGGTGAGCAACTGTTTTTT
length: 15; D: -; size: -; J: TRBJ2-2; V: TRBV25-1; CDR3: CASSAGNLNTGELFF; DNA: TGTGCCAGCAGTGCGGGTAACTTGAACACCGGGGAGCTGTTTTTT
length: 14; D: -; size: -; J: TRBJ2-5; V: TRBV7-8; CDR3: CASSPGTYQETQYF; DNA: TGTGCCAGCAGCCCCGGGACGTACCAAGAGACCCAGTACTTC
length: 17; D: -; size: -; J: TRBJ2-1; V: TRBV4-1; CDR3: CASSQVDMGFNYNEQFF; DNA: TGCGCCAGCAGCCAAGTTGATATGGGCTTCAACTACAATGAGCAGTTCTTC
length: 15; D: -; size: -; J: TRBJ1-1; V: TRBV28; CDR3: CASRELRLLNTEAFF; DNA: TGTGCCAGCAGGGAACTGAGACTACTGAACACTGAAGCTTTCTTT
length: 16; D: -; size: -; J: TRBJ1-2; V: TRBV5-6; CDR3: CASSPQVRAGNYGYTF; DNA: TGTGCCAGCAGCCCTCAAGTTCGTGCAGGGAACTATGGCTACACCTTC
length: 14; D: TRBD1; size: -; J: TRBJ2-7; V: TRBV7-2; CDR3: CASSVGQKTYEQYF; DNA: TGTGCCAGCAGCGTGGGACAGAAAACCTACGAGCAGTACTTC
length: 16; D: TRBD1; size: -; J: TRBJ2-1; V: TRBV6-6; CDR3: CASSYKTGGLYNEQFF; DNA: TGTGCCAGCAGTTACAAAACAGGGGGCCTCTACAATGAGCAGTTCTTC
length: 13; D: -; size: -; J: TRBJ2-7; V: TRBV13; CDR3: CASSLWGTYEQYF; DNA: TGTGCCAGCAGCTTATGGGGTACCTACGAGCAGTACTTC
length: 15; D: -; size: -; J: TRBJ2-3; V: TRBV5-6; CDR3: CASSLTGGGTDTQYF; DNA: TGTGCCAGCAGCTTGACAGGAGGAGGCACAGATACGCAGTATTTT
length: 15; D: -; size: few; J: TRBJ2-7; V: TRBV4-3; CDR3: CASSPTMAGSYEQYF; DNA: TGCGCCAGCAGCCCCACCATGGCAGGTTCCTACGAGCAGTACTTC
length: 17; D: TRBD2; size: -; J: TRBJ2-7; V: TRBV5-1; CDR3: CASSPGDSGRATYEQYF; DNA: TGCGCCAGCAGCCCAGGCGATAGCGGGAGGGCCACCTACGAGCAGTACTTC
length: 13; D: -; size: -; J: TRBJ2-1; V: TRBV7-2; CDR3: CASSITVYNEQFF; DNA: TGTGCCAGCAGCATTACAGTCTACAATGAGCAGTTCTTC
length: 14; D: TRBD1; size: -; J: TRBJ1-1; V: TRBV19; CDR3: CASSHRGPDTEAFF; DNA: TGTGCCAGTAGTCACAGGGGGCCAGACACTGAAGCTTTCTTT
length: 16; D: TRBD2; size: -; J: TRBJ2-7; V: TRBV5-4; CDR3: CASSLAGALGSYEQYF; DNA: TGTGCCAGCTCGCTAGCGGGAGCCTTAGGGTCCTACGAGCAGTACTTC
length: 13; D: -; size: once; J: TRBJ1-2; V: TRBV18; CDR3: CASSPGTLYGYTF; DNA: TGTGCCAGCTCACCAGGGACTCTCTATGGCTACACCTTC
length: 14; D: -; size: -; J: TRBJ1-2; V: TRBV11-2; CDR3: CASSLWEGNYGYTF; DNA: TGTGCCAGCAGCCTATGGGAGGGAAATTATGGCTACACCTTC
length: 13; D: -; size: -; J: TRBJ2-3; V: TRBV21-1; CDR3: CASGQGRTDTQYF; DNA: TGTGCCAGTGGGCAGGGGCGCACAGATACGCAGTATTTT
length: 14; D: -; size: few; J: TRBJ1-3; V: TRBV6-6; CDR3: CASDVGGSGNTIYF; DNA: TGTGCCAGCGATGTAGGAGGGTCTGGAAACACCATATATTTT
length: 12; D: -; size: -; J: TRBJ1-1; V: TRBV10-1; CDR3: CASSDGGTEAFF; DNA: TGCGCCAGCAGTGATGGGGGCACTGAAGCTTTCTTT
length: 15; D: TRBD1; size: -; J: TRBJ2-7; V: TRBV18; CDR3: CASSLGTGGFYEQYF; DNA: TGTGCCAGCTCGCTCGGGACAGGGGGCTTTTACGAGCAGTACTTC
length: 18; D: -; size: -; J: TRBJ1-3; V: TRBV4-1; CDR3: CASSQDAGTAISGNTIYF; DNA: TGCGCCAGCAGCCAAGATGCGGGGACGGCCATCTCTGGAAACACCATATATTTT
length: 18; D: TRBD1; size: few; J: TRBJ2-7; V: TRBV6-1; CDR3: CASSEGTGTLPSSYEQYF; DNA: TGTGCCAGCAGTGAAGGGACAGGGACTCTTCCTAGCTCCTACGAGCAGTACTTC
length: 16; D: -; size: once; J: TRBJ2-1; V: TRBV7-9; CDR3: CASSLYETHPVGEQFF; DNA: TGTGCCAGCAGCTTATACGAGACGCACCCCGTGGGGGAGCAGTTCTTC
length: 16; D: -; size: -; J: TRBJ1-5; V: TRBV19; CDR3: CASDSHRINSNQPQHF; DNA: TGTGCCAGCGACAGCCACCGGATCAATAGCAATCAGCCCCAGCATTTT
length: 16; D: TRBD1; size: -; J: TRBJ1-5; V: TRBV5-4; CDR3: CASSKTGQGSNQPQHF; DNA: TGTGCCAGCAGCAAAACCGGACAGGGTAGCAATCAGCCCCAGCATTTT
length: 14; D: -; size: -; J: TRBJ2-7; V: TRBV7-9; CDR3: CASSPRDASYEQYF; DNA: TGTGCCAGCAGCCCCCGGGACGCTTCTTACGAGCAGTACTTC
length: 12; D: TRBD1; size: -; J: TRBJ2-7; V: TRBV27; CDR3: CATRTGGLEQYF; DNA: TGTGCCACCAGGACAGGGGGGCTGGAGCAGTACTTC
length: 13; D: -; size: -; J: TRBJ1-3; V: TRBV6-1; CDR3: CASSEGRRNTIYF; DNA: TGTGCCAGCAGTGAGGGGAGGCGAAACACCATATATTTT
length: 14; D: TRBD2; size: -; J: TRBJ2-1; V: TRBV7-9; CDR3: CASSLETSGSAQFF; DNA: TGTGCCAGCAGCTTAGAGACTAGCGGGTCTGCCCAGTTCTTC
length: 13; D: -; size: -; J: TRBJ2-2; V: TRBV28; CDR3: CASSSGTTGELFF; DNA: TGTGCCAGCAGTTCCGGGACTACCGGGGAGCTGTTTTTT
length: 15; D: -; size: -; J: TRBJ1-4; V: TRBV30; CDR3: CAWSGQAATNEKLFF; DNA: TGTGCCTGGAGTGGACAGGCTGCAACTAATGAAAAACTGTTTTTT